This passage covers 21 T cell receptor beta chains from one sample sequenced in a study of shared clonotypes between healthy human individuals. Measured with immunoSEQ multiplex PCR; TCRdb has only the in-frame clones, and not every one. This sample carries about 490,000 clones, 75% to 85% of them seen once, and the ten largest clones take 10% to 15%. Input material: PBMCs. Receptors were obtained from a woman aged 40 to 50 in good health. Some clones in this sample may be carry-over from other donors' samples.

V and J are TRBV28 and TRBJ2-7; TRBD2 matches at 7 bases. CDR3 length: 17 amino acids. After removal of 2 bases from V and 4 bases from J, the junction contained 14 bases not matched to a gene. The germline V gene encodes CDR1 MDHEN and CDR2 SYDVKM. CDR3 coding DNA: TGTGCCAGCAGTTTACGCCCGGGCAGGCCGGGGGGATACGAGCAGTACTTC. Encoded protein: CASSLRPGRPGGYEQYF.

This clone was recorded many times. V is TRBV10-3 and J is TRBJ1-1, with 11 bases fitting TRBD1. This CDR3 contains 13 residues. The germline gives CDR1 ENHRY, CDR2 SYGVKD. V was pared by 7 bases and J by 10 bases, with 8 bases of the junction left unmatched. The chain's CDR3 is CAITRDRGEAAFF. The CDR3 bases are TGTGCCATCACCAGGGACAGGGGGGAAGCAGCTTTCTTT.

This clone was picked up a small number of times. The chain carries TRBV4-3 and TRBJ1-5; 9 nucleotides line up with TRBD1. The V gene end was trimmed by 1 base and the J gene end by 7 bases; junction bases not matched to a gene: 5. This CDR3 spans 15 amino acids. Germline assignment: CDR1 LGHNA and CDR2 YSLEER. This CDR3 reads CASSQATGGNQPQHF. In DNA form, the CDR3 reads TGCGCCAGCAGCCAAGCGACAGGGGGAAACCAGCCCCAGCATTTT.

The chain has TRBV15 and TRBJ1-4; possible D gene TRBD1, 5 bases. The CDR3 runs 15 residues. Per the germline V gene, CDR1 is LNHNV and CDR2 is YYDKDF (reference sequence). The ends were cut back, 4 bases at V and 7 bases at J, with 16 bases in the middle. For the CDR3, the DNA is TGTGCCACCAGCATTACCCCGGGGGTCGGTGAAAAACTGTTTTTT. As protein: CATSITPGVGEKLFF.

The chain links TRBV4-1 to TRBJ1-6; no reliable D call. Germline-derived CDR1 and CDR2 are MGHRA and YSYEKL. V lost 1 base, J lost 10 bases, and 8 bases lay in between. CDR3 length: 13 residues. The CDR3 DNA reads as TGCGCCAGCAGCCAAGCTGGTGGCTCACCCCTCCACTTT. Protein: CASSQAGGSPLHF.

The chain is built from TRBV18 and TRBJ2-1; 10 bases line up with TRBD1. Germline values: CDR1 KGHSH, CDR2 LQKENI. The length of the CDR3 is 14 residues. Trimming removed 3 bases from V and 8 bases from J; junction bases left unmatched: 4. The CDR3 DNA is TGTGCCAGCTCACCGACAGGGGGCTCCGATGAGCAGTTCTTC. Translating gives CASSPTGGSDEQFF.

The chain links TRBV2 to TRBJ1-5; D perhaps matches TRBD1 (6 bases). This CDR3 has 15 residues. Trimming shortened V by 1 base and J by 2 bases, and 9 bases separated the two germline ends. Germline V CDR1 and CDR2: SNHLY, FYNNEI. The CDR3 protein is CASSEGPGGNQPQHF. Here the CDR3 DNA reads TGTGCCAGCAGTGAAGGCCCAGGGGGCAATCAGCCCCAGCATTTT.

This chain uses TRBV28 with TRBJ1-2; perhaps TRBD1 as D (5 bases). This CDR3 comprises 13 residues. In germline, CDR1 is MDHEN, CDR2 SYDVKM. Trimming took 5 bases from V and 10 from J, leaving 17 bases between them. CDR3 region: CASSDVTLGHYTF. CDR3 coding DNA: TGTGCCAGCAGTGACGTGACCCTAGGACACTACACCTTC.

This clone was seen more than once but under ten times. This chain uses TRBV27 with TRBJ1-4, with a possible D match to TRBD1 (6 bases). The CDR3 has 17 amino acids. Germline V lookup: CDR1 MNHEY, CDR2 SMNVEV (reference sequence). Trimming cost V 6 bases and J 4 bases, with 21 bases left between them. CDR3 DNA sequence: TGTGCCAGCAGACCCCTCGCAGGGGCCCCGGGTAATGAAAAACTGTTTTTT. Its translation is CASRPLAGAPGNEKLFF.

The chain is built from TRBV6-6 and TRBJ2-7; 7 bases are shared with TRBD1. Germline CDR1 reads MNHNY; CDR2 reads SVGAGI (reference sequence). The CDR3 contains 14 residues. With 0 bases clipped from V and 5 bases from J, the junction kept 4 bases outside the gene matches. DNA for the CDR3: TGTGCCAGCAGTTACTCGGGACAGTCACACGAGCAGTACTTC. Translated, it gives CASSYSGQSHEQYF.

The table lists this clone with a few counts. The CDR3 nucleotides read TGCGCCAGCAGCTTGGCGAGTACACCAAACAATGAGCAGTTCTTC. It specifies CASSLASTPNNEQFF. The V call is TRBV5-1, the J call TRBJ2-1; D is undetermined. Between the trimmed V and J ends, which lost 0 bases and 5 bases, there was a span of 12 bases. Germline V gives CDR1 SGHRS, CDR2 YFSETQ. The CDR3 spans 15 residues. The full variable domain, rest sourced from reference TRBV5-1 and TRBJ2-1, is KAGVTQTPRYLIKTRGQQVTLSCSPISGHRSVSWYQQTPGQGLQFLFEYFSETQRNKGNFPGRFSGRQFSNSRSEMNVSTLELGDSALYLCASSLASTPNNEQFFGPGTRLTVL.

CDR3 residues: CASSISQGLGYEQYF. CDR3 sequence (DNA): TGTGCCAGCAGCATATCTCAGGGACTAGGCTACGAGCAGTACTTC. This chain joins TRBV11-2 and TRBJ2-7; TRBD2 matches at 8 bases. J was trimmed by 3 bases and V by 5 bases; bases with no gene match: 9. This CDR3 is built from 15 residues. CDR1 is SGHAT and CDR2 is FQNNGV in the germline V gene. Full variable domain (rest looked up from reference TRBV11-2 and TRBJ2-7): EAGVAQSPRYKIIEKRQSVAFWCNPISGHATLYWYQQILGQGPKLLIQFQNNGVVDDSQLPKDRFSAERLKGVDSTLKIQPAKLEDSAVYLCASSISQGLGYEQYFGPGTRLTVT.

The chain combines TRBV2 with TRBJ1-1; D not certain. CDR1 and CDR2 from the germline V gene are SNHLY and FYNNEI. The germline V and J ends were trimmed by 1 base and 7 bases, with 13 bases remaining between them. CDR3 length: 14 residues. CDR3 sequence reads: CASSEDREVVEAFF. DNA for the CDR3: TGTGCCAGCAGTGAAGATCGAGAAGTTGTTGAAGCTTTCTTT.

This chain uses TRBV5-4 with TRBJ2-2; 12 bases map to TRBD2. In germline, CDR1 is SGHNT, CDR2 YYREEE (reference sequence). J was trimmed by 5 bases and V by 2 bases; bases with no gene match: 1. This CDR3 has 15 amino acids. Here the CDR3 DNA reads TGTGCCAGCAGCTTCGGACTAGCGGGGACCGGGGAGCTGTTTTTT. This encodes CASSFGLAGTGELFF. Full variable domain (outside the CDR3, taken from reference TRBV5-4 and TRBJ2-2): ETGVTQSPTHLIKTRGQQVTLRCSSQSGHNTVSWYQQALGQGPQFIFQYYREEENGRGNFPPRFSGLQFPNYSSELNVNALELDDSALYLCASSFGLAGTGELFFGEGSRLTVL.

There are a few counts of this clone. V usage is TRBV5-1 and J usage is TRBJ2-3, with D perhaps assigned TRBD1 or TRBD2 (5 bases each). Germline CDR1 and CDR2: SGHRS and YFSETQ. The CDR3 runs 16 residues. Trimming stripped 0 bases from V and 5 bases from J, with 16 bases between. CDR3 in DNA: TGCGCCAGCAGCTTGGGAGGGGCCCAGGGCAAAGATACGCAGTATTTT. It specifies CASSLGGAQGKDTQYF. The entire variable domain, with the rest obtained from reference TRBV5-1 and TRBJ2-3, is as follows: KAGVTQTPRYLIKTRGQQVTLSCSPISGHRSVSWYQQTPGQGLQFLFEYFSETQRNKGNFPGRFSGRQFSNSRSEMNVSTLELGDSALYLCASSLGGAQGKDTQYFGPGTRLTVL.

J is TRBJ2-3 and V is TRBV7-2; no reliable D call. Deletions cut 5 bases from V and 2 bases from J, with 8 bases between. The CDR3 has 13 amino acids. Looked up from germline, CDR1 is SGHTA and CDR2 is FQGNSA. The CDR3 loop reads CASSPYFTDTQYF. In nucleotides, the CDR3 is TGTGCCAGCAGCCCCTACTTCACAGATACGCAGTATTTT.

The DNA for the CDR3 is TGTGCCAGCAGCTTGGCGGCCGGAGGACTAGTCAATGAGCAGTTCTTC. It encodes CASSLAAGGLVNEQFF. The chain couples TRBV5-4 to TRBJ2-1; TRBD2 matches at 7 bases. CDR1 and CDR2 (germline): SGHNT, YYREEE (reference sequence). Unmatched junction bases numbered 9, after V lost 0 bases and J lost 6 bases. The CDR3 is made up of 16 amino acids.

The chain combines TRBV7-2 with TRBJ1-2; D is uncertain. The germline gives CDR1 SGHTA, CDR2 FQGNSA. V was pared by 4 bases and J by 5 bases, with 5 bases between. The CDR3 is 11 residues long. CDR3 residues: CASSYRYGYTF. The CDR3 DNA follows: TGTGCCAGCAGCTACCGATATGGCTACACCTTC.

In its sample, this clone was seen many times. Other DNA sequences in the sample encode the same CDR3. The chain employs TRBV30 and TRBJ1-3; TRBD1 matches at 9 bases. The CDR3 sequence is 16 residues long. The germline gives CDR1 GTSNPN, CDR2 SVGIG (reference sequence). The V gene end was trimmed by 1 base and the J gene end by 7 bases; junction bases not matched to a gene: 11. This chain's CDR3 is CAWSDGQGTGGNTIYF. The CDR3, as DNA: TGTGCCTGGAGTGACGGACAGGGGACAGGCGGGAACACCATATATTTT.

The chain is built from TRBV10-1 and TRBJ2-1; D call uncertain. CDR1 WNHNN and CDR2 SYGVQD come from the germline V gene (reference sequence). V shed 5 bases and J shed 5 bases, with 7 bases lying between them. The CDR3 loop spans 12 amino acids. The CDR3 sequence is CASSTVNNEQFF. The CDR3 nucleotides are TGCGCCAGCAGTACGGTAAACAATGAGCAGTTCTTC.

The V gene is TRBV11-2, the J gene TRBJ2-3; D is unresolved. The CDR3 consists of 14 residues. Germline-derived CDR1 and CDR2 are SGHAT and FQNNGV. The ends were cut back, 5 bases at V and 1 base at J, with 10 bases in the middle. The CDR3 sequence: CASSPARGTDTQYF. Written as DNA, the CDR3 is TGTGCCAGCAGCCCAGCTCGCGGCACAGATACGCAGTATTTT.